The 14 T cell receptor beta chains below were found in one sample sequenced in a study of T cell repertoires in cytomegalovirus infection. These receptors' antigens are unknown. MiXCR was run by TCRdb on the reads, yielding one entry per CDR3 protein. Of tens of thousands of distinct CDR3 sequences listed, 20% are singletons. Sequencing used PBMCs, sequenced either directly or after in vitro stimulation (not recorded which). These receptors came from a human donor in good health (CMV status not recorded). Some clones in this sample may be carry-over from other donors' samples.

This clonotype has just a few counts. The chain links TRBV5-1 to TRBJ2-7, with D possibly being TRBD1 (5 bases). This CDR3 is built from 14 residues. Trimming cost V 0 bases and J 2 bases, with 9 bases left between them. Germline lookup yields CDR1 SGHRS and CDR2 YFSETQ. CDR3 loop: CASSLGQSTYEQYF. The CDR3 DNA sequence: TGCGCCAGCAGCTTGGGACAGTCTACCTACGAGCAGTACTTC.

This clonotype came up many times. This chain connects TRBV19 to TRBJ1-5, with a possible D match to TRBD1 (6 bases). The germline V gene has CDR1 LNHDA and CDR2 SQIVND (reference sequence). V shed 6 bases and J shed 7 bases, with 19 bases lying between them. The CDR3 length is 15 residues. CDR3: CASRDLLGGGQPQHF. CDR3 coding DNA: TGTGCCAGTAGGGACCTCTTAGGGGGAGGGCAGCCCCAGCATTTT. Looking up the rest from reference TRBV19 and TRBJ1-5 gives the full variable domain: DGGITQSPKYLFRKEGQNVTLSCEQNLNHDAMYWYRQDPGQGLRLIYYSQIVNDFQKGDIAEGYSVSREKKESFPLTVTSAQKNPTAFYLCASRDLLGGGQPQHFGDGTRLSIL.

The CDR3 sequence: CASSVLAGGLNEQFF. The CDR3 coding sequence is TGTGCCAGTAGTGTACTAGCGGGAGGGTTGAATGAGCAGTTCTTC. The rearrangement joins TRBV19 to TRBJ2-1; 13 bases match TRBD2. The CDR3 covers 15 residues. CDR1 and CDR2 (germline): LNHDA, SQIVND (reference sequence). With V trimmed by 5 bases and J by 7 bases, 5 bases remained unmatched.

The CDR3 protein is CASSLVGQGAGYGYTF. The CDR3 DNA follows: TGTGCCAGCAGCTTGGTGGGACAGGGGGCTGGGTATGGCTACACCTTC. The chain combines TRBV5-6 with TRBJ1-2; 12 bases match TRBD1. V was clipped by 0 bases and J by 5 bases; unmatched bases: 5. The germline V gene has CDR1 SGHDT and CDR2 YYEEEE. CDR3 size: 16 residues.

V is TRBV29-1 and J is TRBJ2-7, with 7 bases fitting TRBD1. Germline trimming cut 6 bases from V and 7 bases from J; bases unmatched to any gene: 6. The CDR3 has 11 residues. Germline V gene sequence: CDR1 SQVTM, CDR2 ANQGSEA. CDR3 loop: CSVHDREEQYF. The DNA of the CDR3 is TGCAGCGTCCATGACAGGGAAGAGCAGTACTTC.

In its sample, this clonotype was seen many times. This chain connects TRBV7-8 to TRBJ1-4, with D maybe TRBD1 (6 bases). V was trimmed by 0 bases and J by 8 bases, leaving 13 bases between them. CDR1 SGHVS and CDR2 FQNEAQ come from the germline V gene. The CDR3 has 15 residues. The CDR3 here is CASSLARQAGEKLFF. The CDR3 DNA reads as TGTGCCAGCAGCTTAGCGCGACAGGCGGGCGAAAAACTGTTTTTT.

This clonotype is judged medium-sized. DNA for the CDR3: TGTGCCAGCAGTGCCAGAACTGGGGCCAACGTCCTGACTTTC. Translation: CASSARTGANVLTF. This rearrangement joins TRBV2 to TRBJ2-6; D call uncertain. CDR3 length: 14 residues. Trimming cost V 4 bases and J 2 bases, with 6 bases left between them. Germline V lookup: CDR1 SNHLY, CDR2 FYNNEI.

This clonotype has ten or more counts. The chain uses TRBV7-8 and TRBJ1-5; D is undetermined. The V end was cut by 1 base, the J end by 9 bases, with 13 bases between. Germline V CDR1 and CDR2: SGHVS, FQNEAQ. The CDR3 covers 14 residues. For the CDR3, the DNA is TGTGCCAGCAGCTTAGATACGGGCTTGCCGCCCCAGCATTTT. Translation gives CASSLDTGLPPQHF. The full variable domain, its missing parts supplied by reference TRBV7-8 and TRBJ1-5, is GAGVSQSPRYKVAKRGQDVALRCDPISGHVSLFWYQQALGQGPEFLTYFQNEAQLDKSGLPSDRFFAERPEGSVSTLKIQRTQQEDSAVYLCASSLDTGLPPQHFGDGTRLSIL.

This clonotype has only a few counts. The chain couples TRBV4-1 to TRBJ2-3; weak D call: TRBD2 (6 bases). CDR3 size: 14 residues. The germline V gene has CDR1 MGHRA and CDR2 YSYEKL. Trimming removed 4 bases at V and 0 bases at J, with 8 bases between. The chain's CDR3 is CASSRGASTDTQYF. Written as DNA, the CDR3 is TGCGCCAGCAGCCGCGGGGCTAGCACAGATACGCAGTATTTT.

This clonotype appeared a few times. The gene calls are TRBV5-1 and TRBJ1-5; no clear D. V was shortened by 1 base and J by 0 bases, with 8 bases between the two germline ends. Per the germline V gene, CDR1 is SGHRS and CDR2 is YFSETQ. The CDR3 has 15 amino acids. The chain's CDR3 is CASSLWGISNQPQHF. CDR3 in DNA: TGCGCCAGCAGCTTGTGGGGAATTAGCAATCAGCCCCAGCATTTT.

Many counts were recorded for this clonotype. This chain connects TRBV7-9 to TRBJ1-6; D may be TRBD1 (5 bases). V dropped 1 base and J dropped 10 bases, with 11 bases sitting between them. This CDR3 contains 14 residues. From germline, CDR1 is SEHNR and CDR2 FQNEAQ (reference sequence). The DNA for the CDR3 is TGTGCCAGCAGCTTAGTCGCGGCAGGGTCACCCCTCCACTTT. It is translated as CASSLVAAGSPLHF.

This sequence joins TRBV29-1 and TRBJ2-5, with 7 positions matching TRBD1. V lost 2 bases to trimming and J lost 5 bases; unmatched junction nucleotides: 2. The CDR3 length is 12 residues. Per the germline V gene, CDR1 is SQVTM and CDR2 is ANQGSEA. The CDR3 reads CSVERGQETQYF. As DNA, the CDR3 is TGCAGCGTTGAACGGGGACAGGAGACCCAGTACTTC.

This clonotype has a handful of counts. V usage is TRBV5-5 and J usage is TRBJ1-2; D gene uncertain. Between the trimmed V and J ends, which lost 1 base and 4 bases, there was a span of 5 bases. CDR3 size: 12 residues. Germline CDR1 is SGHKS and CDR2 is YYEKEE (reference sequence). The CDR3 nucleotides read TGTGCCAGCAGCTTGACGGTCTATGGCTACACCTTC. Its protein product is CASSLTVYGYTF. Looking up the rest from reference TRBV5-5 and TRBJ1-2 gives the full variable domain: DAGVTQSPTHLIKTRGQQVTLRCSPISGHKSVSWYQQVLGQGPQFIFQYYEKEERGRGNFPDRFSARQFPNYSSELNVNALLLGDSALYLCASSLTVYGYTFGSGTRLTVV.

This clonotype was observed a handful of times. The V gene is TRBV4-3, the J gene TRBJ2-1; D might be TRBD2 (5 bases). This CDR3 is 17 amino acids long. V shed 4 bases and J shed 2 bases, with 18 bases lying between them. CDR1 and CDR2 (germline): LGHNA, YSLEER. The chain's CDR3 is CASSPRVAGSPYNEQFF. CDR3 bases: TGCGCCAGCAGCCCGAGGGTAGCAGGATCACCCTACAATGAGCAGTTCTTC.